This TCR beta chain comes out of a study of shared clonotypes between healthy human individuals. Source study methods: There were no quality scores in the junction-only immunoSEQ sequences, so filtering differed. Libraries were prepared by immunoSEQ multiplex PCR; TCRdb keeps only in-frame clonotypes and omits some of them. V and J calls plus clone size are reproduced from that table; the DNA served to infer D and trimming. The table lists about 1.5 million clones, 95% to 99% of them singletons. Germline values: CDR1 SGHVS, CDR2 FQNEAQ. Unmatched junction bases numbered 12, after V lost 0 bases and J lost 0 bases. The CDR3 covers 20 residues. Notes on the study in general: Apart from blood, nothing was sampled; tissue repertoires likely differ.

Comments on this clone: As yet, its antigen is unknown.

The rearrangement joins TRBV7-8 to TRBJ2-1; 9 bases match TRBD2. The sample taken for sequencing was naive CD4+ T cells sorted from blood. The subset here: CD45RA+ positively selected. The sequence derives from a man aged 25-45 years in good health. The CDR3 nucleotides read TGTGCCAGCAGCTTAGCGAGGCGGGAGGGCATTCGGAGCTCCTACAATGAGCAGTTCTTC. Translation gives CASSLARREGIRSSYNEQFF. Together with reference TRBV7-8 and TRBJ2-1, the CDR3 gives the full variable domain: GAGVSQSPRYKVAKRGQDVALRCDPISGHVSLFWYQQALGQGPEFLTYFQNEAQLDKSGLPSDRFFAERPEGSVSTLKIQRTQQEDSAVYLCASSLARREGIRSSYNEQFFGPGTRLTVL.